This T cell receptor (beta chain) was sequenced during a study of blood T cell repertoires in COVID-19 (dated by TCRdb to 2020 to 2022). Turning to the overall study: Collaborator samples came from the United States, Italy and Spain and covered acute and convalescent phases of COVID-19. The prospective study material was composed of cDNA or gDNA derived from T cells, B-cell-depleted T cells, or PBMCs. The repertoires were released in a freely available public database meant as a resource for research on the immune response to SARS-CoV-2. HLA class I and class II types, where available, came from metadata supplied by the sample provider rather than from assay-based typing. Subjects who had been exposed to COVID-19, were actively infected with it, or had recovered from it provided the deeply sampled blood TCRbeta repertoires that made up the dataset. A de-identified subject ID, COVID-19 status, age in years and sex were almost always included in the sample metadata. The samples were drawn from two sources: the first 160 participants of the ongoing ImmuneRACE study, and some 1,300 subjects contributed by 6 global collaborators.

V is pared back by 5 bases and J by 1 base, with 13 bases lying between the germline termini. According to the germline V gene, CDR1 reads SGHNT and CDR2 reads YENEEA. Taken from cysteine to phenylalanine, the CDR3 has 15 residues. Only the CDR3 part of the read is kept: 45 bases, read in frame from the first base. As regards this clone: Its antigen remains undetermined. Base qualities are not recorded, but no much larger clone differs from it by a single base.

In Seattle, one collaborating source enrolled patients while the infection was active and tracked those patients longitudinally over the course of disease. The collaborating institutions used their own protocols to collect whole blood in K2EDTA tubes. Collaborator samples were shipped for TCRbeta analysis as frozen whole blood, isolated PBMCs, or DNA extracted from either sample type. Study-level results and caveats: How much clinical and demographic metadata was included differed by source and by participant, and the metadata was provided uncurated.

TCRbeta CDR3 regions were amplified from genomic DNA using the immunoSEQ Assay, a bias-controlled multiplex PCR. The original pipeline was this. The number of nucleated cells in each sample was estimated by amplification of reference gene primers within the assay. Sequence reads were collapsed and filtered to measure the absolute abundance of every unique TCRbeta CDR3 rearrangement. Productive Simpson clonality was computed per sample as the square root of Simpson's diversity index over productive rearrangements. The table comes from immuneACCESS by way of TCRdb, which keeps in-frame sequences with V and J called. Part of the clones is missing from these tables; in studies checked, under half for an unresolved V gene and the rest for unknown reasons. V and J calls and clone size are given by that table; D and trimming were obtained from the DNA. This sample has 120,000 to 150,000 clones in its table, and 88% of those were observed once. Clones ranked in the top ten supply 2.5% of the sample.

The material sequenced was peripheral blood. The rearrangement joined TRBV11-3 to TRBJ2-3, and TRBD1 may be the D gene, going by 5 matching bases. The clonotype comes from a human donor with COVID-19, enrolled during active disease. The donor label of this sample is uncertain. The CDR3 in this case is CASSQGILGTDTQYF. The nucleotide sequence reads TGTGCCAGCAGCCAGGGAATTTTGGGCACAGATACGCAGTATTTT.